This entry concerns a single T cell receptor beta chain. CDR3 size: 12 residues. CDR1 and CDR2 from the germline V gene are DFQATT and SNEGSKA (reference sequence). This record comes from a study of blood T cells in healthy people across ages. Primed by a sample-barcoded 5' primer and a J-beta primer mix, a second PCR proceeded for 7 to 11 cycles. All cDNA molecules were each tagged by a template-switch adaptor with 12 random nucleotides. One entry per CDR3 protein, called by TCRdb with MiXCR from the 5' RACE reads. This table holds about 640,000 distinct CDR3 sequences, 45% to 65% found once. The TCR comes from a man in his 60s in good health. The sequenced sample was blood. This chain uses TRBV20-1 with TRBJ2-4; D is undetermined. The DNA matches TRBJ2-7 better at its end, which makes the J call doubtful. CDR3 loop: CSVGQKTYEQYF. The CDR3 nucleotides read TGCAGTGTCGGGCAGAAAACCTACGAGCAGTACTTC.